A single sample is the source of the 32 T cell receptor beta chains below, sequenced in a study of OX40 agonist ivuxolimab in advanced cancers. Sequencing was performed with immunoSEQ multiplex PCR; in TCRdb, only in-frame clones are kept and a portion is missing. The profile covers about 18,000 clones, with about two thirds appearing a single time and under 20% taken by the ten largest. Specimen: CD4+ or CD8+ T cells sorted from blood, collected in a trial of the OX40 agonist ivuxolimab. All receptors come from an adult with an advanced solid tumor such as melanoma, head and neck, liver or kidney cancer.

In this sample, this clone turned up once. The junction departs from the called germline gene at one end, perhaps through a read error. The V gene is TRBV7-7, the J gene TRBJ2-5; 9 nucleotides align to TRBD2. Germline CDR1 reads SSHAT; CDR2 reads FNYEAQ (reference sequence). This CDR3 is 16 amino acids long. The CDR3: CASSFGGRASGETQYF. In nucleotides, the CDR3 is TGTGCTAGCAGCTTCGGCGGGAGGGCTTCGGGAGAGACCCAGTACTTC.

The V and J genes are TRBV25-1 and TRBJ1-2; D possibly corresponds to TRBD1 (5 bases). Germline V gene sequence: CDR1 MGHDK, CDR2 SYGVNS. This CDR3 has 14 residues. V was pared by 1 base and J by 4 bases, with 10 bases between. CDR3 sequence (DNA): TGTGCCAGCAGTGAATTCGGGGGGGGCTATGGCTACACCTTC. Its translation is CASSEFGGGYGYTF.

The chain joins TRBV7-6 to TRBJ2-5; D might be TRBD2 (6 bases). The CDR3 length is 14 residues. V was clipped by 1 base and J by 4 bases, with 10 bases between them. Per germline, CDR1 SGHVS and CDR2 FNYEAQ. CDR3 in DNA: TGTGCCAGCAGCTTAGGACTAGACGGAGAGACCCAGTACTTC. Protein sequence: CASSLGLDGETQYF.

The rearrangement links TRBV15 to TRBJ2-7, with D unresolved. The V gene's germline CDR1 is LNHNV and CDR2 YYDKDF (reference sequence). The V end was cut by 3 bases, the J end by 3 bases, with 9 bases between. CDR3 length: 13 amino acids. The CDR3 nucleotides read TGTGCCACCAGCAGCGACCAGCTCTACGAGCAGTACTTC. Its translation: CATSSDQLYEQYF. Based on the CDR3 plus reference TRBV15 and TRBJ2-7, the full variable domain is DAMVIQNPRYQVTQFGKPVTLSCSQTLNHNVMYWYQQKSSQAPKLLFHYYDKDFNNEADTPDNFQSRRPNTSFCFLDIRSPGLGDTAMYLCATSSDQLYEQYFGPGTRLTVT.

This clone is medium-sized (0.01 to 0.1%) by share. The genes are TRBV7-9 and TRBJ1-4, with TRBD1 matching over 9 bases. The CDR3 length is 15 residues. CDR1 and CDR2 (germline): SEHNR, FQNEAQ (reference sequence). Unmatched junction bases numbered 9, after V lost 6 bases and J lost 7 bases. CDR3 sequence reads: CASSHRGQEGEKLFF. The CDR3 DNA reads TGTGCCAGCAGTCACAGGGGGCAGGAAGGTGAAAAACTGTTTTTT.

This clone was found a few times. CDR3 nucleotide sequence: TGTGCCAGCAGCGAGGGCGGGGATGAGCAGTTCTTC. It yields the protein CASSEGGDEQFF. The chain combines TRBV9 with TRBJ2-1, with D perhaps matching TRBD2 (6 bases). The V and J ends lost 3 bases and 8 bases respectively, with 9 bases between them. Germline V gene sequence: CDR1 SGDLS, CDR2 YYNGEE. The CDR3 consists of 12 residues.

The chain employs TRBV5-1 and TRBJ2-2, with 11 bases lining up with TRBD2. This CDR3 comprises 19 residues. V dropped 4 bases and J dropped 1; count of bases not matched to a gene: 12. Germline V CDR1 and CDR2: SGHRS, YFSETQ. The CDR3 nucleotides read TGCGCCAGCAGCGGGGGCCTAGCGGGAGGATCAGGGAACACCGGGGAGCTGTTTTTT. Translation gives CASSGGLAGGSGNTGELFF.

The chain links TRBV6-5 to TRBJ2-7, with no clear D. V lost 2 bases and J lost 3, with 8 bases in between. This CDR3 contains 13 residues. Per the germline V gene, CDR1 is MNHEY and CDR2 is SVGAGI. The chain's CDR3 is CASSYGFYYEQYF. In DNA form, the CDR3 reads TGTGCCAGCAGTTACGGGTTTTACTACGAGCAGTACTTC.

The CDR3, as DNA: TGTGCCAGCCCCAGGGGGCCTGGGAACACTGAAGCTTTCTTT. Translation: CASPRGPGNTEAFF. The chain uses TRBV27 and TRBJ1-1, with 8 bases aligning to TRBD1. With 8 bases clipped from V and 1 base from J, the junction kept 6 bases outside the gene matches. Germline-derived CDR1 and CDR2 are MNHEY and SMNVEV (reference sequence). The CDR3 loop spans 14 amino acids.

This clone occurred once. V usage is TRBV7-3 and J usage is TRBJ2-5; the match to TRBD1 covers 9 bases. V gave up 4 bases and J gave up 5 bases; unmatched junction bases: 8. The CDR3 length is 15 residues. Looked up from germline, CDR1 is SGHTA and CDR2 is FQGTGA. DNA for the CDR3: TGTGCCAGCAGCTACACAGGGGGCGAAGGGGAGACCCAGTACTTC. Translation: CASSYTGGEGETQYF. The full variable domain, its missing parts supplied by reference TRBV7-3 and TRBJ2-5, is GAGVSQTPSNKVTEKGKYVELRCDPISGHTALYWYRQSLGQGPEFLIYFQGTGAADDSGLPNDRFFAVRPEGSVSTLKIQRTERGDSAVYLCASSYTGGEGETQYFGPGTRLLVL.

This chain uses TRBV10-1 with TRBJ2-3; no reliable D call. Germline values: CDR1 WNHNN, CDR2 SYGVQD (reference sequence). This CDR3 spans 14 amino acids. V was shortened by 3 bases and J by 4 bases, with 11 bases between the two germline ends. The CDR3 bases are TGCGCCAGCAGTGAATCGGTCGTCCCAGATACGCAGTATTTT. Its protein product is CASSESVVPDTQYF.

The V and J genes are TRBV19 and TRBJ2-7, with a possible D match to TRBD2 (6 bases). CDR1 and CDR2 (germline): LNHDA, SQIVND (reference sequence). Trimming took off 4 bases at V and 2 bases at J, with 9 bases between the two ends. The CDR3 runs to 13 residues. CDR3: CASSSGEAYEQYF. For the CDR3, the DNA is TGTGCCAGTAGTAGCGGGGAGGCCTACGAGCAGTACTTC.

This chain uses TRBV19 with TRBJ2-7; TRBD1 is a possible D gene (7 bases). The CDR3 length is 14 residues. Germline V gene data show CDR1 as LNHDA and CDR2 as SQIVND (reference sequence). Trimming took 3 bases from V and 3 from J, leaving 12 bases between them. The CDR3 spells CASSIGRGDYEQYF. The CDR3 DNA is TGTGCCAGTAGTATCGGCAGGGGGGACTACGAGCAGTACTTC.

The table lists this clone with a count of one. The rearrangement uses TRBV6-1 and TRBJ2-2, with TRBD2 as a possible D gene (7 bases). The germline gives CDR1 MNHNS, CDR2 SASEGT. The CDR3 runs to 13 residues. V was clipped by 9 bases and J by 3 bases, with 11 bases between them. The CDR3 DNA follows: TGTGCCAGTAGAGGGGGGGACACCGGGGAGCTGTTTTTT. Its protein is CASRGGDTGELFF.

The V and J genes are TRBV19 and TRBJ1-5, with no clear D. Germline V lookup: CDR1 LNHDA, CDR2 SQIVND (reference sequence). V lost 3 bases to trimming and J lost 0 bases, with 9 bases between them. This CDR3 region has 15 residues. The CDR3 region is CASSILADSNQPQHF. The CDR3 DNA reads as TGTGCCAGTAGTATTTTGGCAGATAGCAATCAGCCCCAGCATTTT.

CDR3 sequence (DNA): TGCGCCAGCAGCCAAGGAGGGTCGCACACTGAAGCTTTCTTT. It encodes CASSQGGSHTEAFF. The V call is TRBV4-3, the J call TRBJ1-1; D remains ambiguous. Germline V gene data show CDR1 as LGHNA and CDR2 as YSLEER. V gave up 1 base and J gave up 3 bases, with 9 bases separating them. CDR3 length: 14 residues.

The chain joins TRBV6-5 to TRBJ1-1; D is uncertain. Per germline, CDR1 MNHEY and CDR2 SVGAGI. The CDR3 contains 11 residues. Between the trimmed V and J ends, which lost 7 bases and 1 base, there was a span of 4 bases. In DNA, the CDR3 is TGTGCCAGCAATAAGAACACTGAAGCTTTCTTT. This gives the protein CASNKNTEAFF.

This sequence joins TRBV29-1 and TRBJ1-2; 8 bases are shared with TRBD1. The CDR3 is 16 residues long. Germline CDR1 SQVTM, CDR2 ANQGSEA. The junction had 12 bases not matched to a gene; V was cut back by 0 bases and J by 6 bases. The CDR3 DNA sequence: TGCAGCGTTGAAGATTTCCTAGGACAGGGAGTAAATGGCTACACCTTC. Amino acids: CSVEDFLGQGVNGYTF.

By sample fraction, this clone is medium-sized. This chain uses TRBV4-3 with TRBJ2-7, with a possible D match to TRBD1 (6 bases). Germline V CDR1 and CDR2: LGHNA, YSLEER. V was clipped by 0 bases and J by 4 bases, with 13 bases between them. The CDR3 spans 15 residues. CDR3 nucleotides: TGCGCCAGCAGCCAAGATACAGGGAAGAAGTACGAGCAGTACTTC. Residues: CASSQDTGKKYEQYF.

The chain joins TRBV27 to TRBJ2-5; D not resolved. The V end was cut by 8 bases, the J end by 0 bases, with 4 bases between. This CDR3 is built from 11 residues. Germline V gene lookup returns CDR1 MNHEY and CDR2 SMNVEV (reference sequence). Here the CDR3 DNA reads TGTGCCAGCTGGGACCAAGAGACCCAGTACTTC. This encodes CASWDQETQYF.

The table lists this clone with a few counts. The chain combines TRBV7-3 with TRBJ2-3; unclear D gene. The CDR3 length is 14 residues. The V gene lost 2 bases and the J gene lost 2 bases, with 8 bases spanning the gap. Germline CDR1 is SGHTA and CDR2 is FQGTGA. The CDR3 coding sequence is TGTGCCAGCAGCTTAGATGGGCCCACAGATACGCAGTATTTT. The encoded protein is CASSLDGPTDTQYF.

This clone has just one count. The V gene is TRBV28, the J gene TRBJ2-7, with D maybe TRBD1 (6 bases). V was cut by 3 bases and J by 2 bases, with 11 bases left in between. The germline V gene has CDR1 MDHEN and CDR2 SYDVKM. The CDR3 extends over 14 amino acids. The CDR3 reads CASSFAGDTYEQYF. In DNA form, the CDR3 reads TGTGCCAGCAGTTTTGCAGGGGACACCTACGAGCAGTACTTC. Drawing the rest from reference TRBV28 and TRBJ2-7, the complete variable domain is DVKVTQSSRYLVKRTGEKVFLECVQDMDHENMFWYRQDPGLGLRLIYFSYDVKMKEKGDIPEGYSVSREKKERFSLILESASTNQTSMYLCASSFAGDTYEQYFGPGTRLTVT.

This clone appeared a few times. The J gene is TRBJ2-1, the V gene TRBV30; 10 bases map to TRBD2. J was trimmed by 12 bases and V by 1 base; bases with no gene match: 9. The length of the CDR3 is 14 residues. From germline, CDR1 is GTSNPN and CDR2 SVGIG (reference sequence). The CDR3 sequence is CAWSGASGSLAQFF. CDR3 coding DNA: TGTGCCTGGAGTGGGGCTAGCGGGAGCCTCGCGCAGTTCTTC.

The V and J genes are TRBV21-1 and TRBJ1-1. TRBV21-1 is termed a pseudogene. The CDR3 length is 14 residues. Here the CDR3 DNA reads TGTGCCAGCACCTTAGCTAGGACCGCCACTGAAGCTTTCTTT. Encoded protein: CASTLARTATEAFF.

This clone was picked up one time. The chain couples TRBV7-9 to TRBJ1-6; D not resolved. This CDR3 is built from 16 residues. Trimming pared 1 base from V and 6 bases from J, leaving 13 bases between. CDR1 and CDR2 (germline): SEHNR, FQNEAQ (reference sequence). CDR3 loop: CASSLGQLDFNSPLHF. The CDR3 coding sequence is TGTGCCAGCAGCTTAGGTCAACTAGACTTTAATTCACCCCTCCACTTT.

This clone has more than one count but fewer than ten. V is TRBV2 and J is TRBJ2-7, with 12 positions matching TRBD1. CDR3 length: 15 residues. From germline, CDR1 is SNHLY and CDR2 FYNNEI. Trimming removed 3 bases from V and 5 bases from J; junction bases left unmatched: 5. DNA for the CDR3: TGTGCCAGCAGTGAGGGGGGACAGGGGGCTCACGAGCAGTACTTC. This gives the protein CASSEGGQGAHEQYF.

The chain carries TRBV6-5 and TRBJ2-1, with 9 positions matching TRBD2. Germline V gene sequence: CDR1 MNHEY, CDR2 SVGAGI. V lost 6 bases, J lost 6 bases, and 6 bases stayed unmatched. CDR3 length equals 14 residues. The CDR3 region has the DNA TGTGCCAGCAGCATAGCGGGAGCAGTCAATGAGCAGTTCTTC. Protein sequence: CASSIAGAVNEQFF.

The chain employs TRBV19 and TRBJ1-1, with unresolved D. The length of the CDR3 is 13 residues. The V gene's germline CDR1 is LNHDA and CDR2 SQIVND (reference sequence). The germline V and J ends were trimmed by 5 bases and 1 base, with 8 bases remaining between them. This CDR3 reads CASSPAPNTEAFF. The CDR3 DNA reads TGTGCCAGTAGTCCTGCCCCGAACACTGAAGCTTTCTTT.

The chain carries TRBV21-1 and TRBJ2-5; no check of the table's D call, TRBD1, against the DNA was made. TRBV21-1 is classified as a pseudogene. The CDR3 extends over 15 amino acids. CDR3 DNA sequence: TGTGCCAGCAGCAACCCGGGACAGGGACAAGAGACCCAGTACTTC. Translated, it gives CASSNPGQGQETQYF.

The chain has TRBV27 and TRBJ2-7; D is unclear. With 4 bases removed from V and 3 bases from J, the gap between germline ends came to 13 bases. The CDR3 is 14 residues long. Germline assignment: CDR1 MNHEY and CDR2 SMNVEV (reference sequence). The CDR3 DNA sequence: TGTGCCAGCAGTTCCGGAAGGGTTGGCTACGAGCAGTACTTC. Protein product: CASSSGRVGYEQYF.

In DNA, the CDR3 is TGTGCCAGCAGTTTCCCGGACAGCTCCTACAATGAGCAGTTCTTC. This codes for CASSFPDSSYNEQFF. The gene calls are TRBV28 and TRBJ2-1; perhaps TRBD1 as D (6 bases). This CDR3 comprises 15 residues. Germline loops: CDR1 MDHEN, CDR2 SYDVKM. V lost 3 bases, J lost 0 bases, and 9 bases lay in between.

Notes on this clone: An end of the junction does not agree with germline; a read error may underlie this. This sequence joins TRBV7-7 and TRBJ2-1, with D perhaps TRBD2 (6 bases). Germline CDR1 SSHAT, CDR2 FNYEAQ (reference sequence). The length of the CDR3 is 14 residues. CDR3 coding DNA: TGTGCTAGCAGCTTAGCGGAAGGCTACAATGAGCAGTTCTTC. Amino acid sequence: CASSLAEGYNEQFF.